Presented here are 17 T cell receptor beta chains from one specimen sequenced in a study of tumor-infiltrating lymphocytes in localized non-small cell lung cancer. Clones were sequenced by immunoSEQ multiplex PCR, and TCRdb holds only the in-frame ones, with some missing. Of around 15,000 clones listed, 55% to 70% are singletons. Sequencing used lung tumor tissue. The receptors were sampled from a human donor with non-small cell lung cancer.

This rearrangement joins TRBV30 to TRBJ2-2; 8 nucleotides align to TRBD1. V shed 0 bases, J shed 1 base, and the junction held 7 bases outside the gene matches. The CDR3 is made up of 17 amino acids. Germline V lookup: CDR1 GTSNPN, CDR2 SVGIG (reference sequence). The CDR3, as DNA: TGTGCCTGGAGTGTATCAACCGGGACAGGGAACACCGGGGAGCTGTTTTTT. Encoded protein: CAWSVSTGTGNTGELFF.

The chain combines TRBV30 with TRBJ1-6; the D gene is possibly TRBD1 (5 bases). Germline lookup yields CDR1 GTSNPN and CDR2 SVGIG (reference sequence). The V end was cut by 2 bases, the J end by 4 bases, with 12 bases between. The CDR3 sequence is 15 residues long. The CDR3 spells CAWSTRAGYNSPLHF. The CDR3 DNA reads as TGTGCCTGGAGTACTCGGGCAGGGTATAATTCACCCCTCCACTTT. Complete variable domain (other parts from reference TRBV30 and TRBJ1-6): SQTIHQWPATLVQPVGSPLSLECTVEGTSNPNLYWYRQAAGRGLQLLFYSVGIGQISSEVPQNLSASRPQDRQFILSSKKLLLSDSGFYLCAWSTRAGYNSPLHFGNGTRLTVT.

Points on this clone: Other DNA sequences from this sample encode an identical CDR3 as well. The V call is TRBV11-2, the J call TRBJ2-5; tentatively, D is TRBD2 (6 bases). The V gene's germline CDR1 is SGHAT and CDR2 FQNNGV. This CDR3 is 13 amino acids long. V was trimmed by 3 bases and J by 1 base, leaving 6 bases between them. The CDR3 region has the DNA TGTGCCAGCAGCTTGGGACTCCAAGAGACCCAGTACTTC. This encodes CASSLGLQETQYF.

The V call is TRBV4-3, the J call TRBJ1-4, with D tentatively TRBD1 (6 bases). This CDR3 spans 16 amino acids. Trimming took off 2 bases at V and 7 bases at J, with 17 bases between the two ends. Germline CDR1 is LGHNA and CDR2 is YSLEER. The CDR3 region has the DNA TGCGCCAGCAGCCAACAGGGGCCGGGACGTGGTGAAAAACTGTTTTTT. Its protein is CASSQQGPGRGEKLFF.

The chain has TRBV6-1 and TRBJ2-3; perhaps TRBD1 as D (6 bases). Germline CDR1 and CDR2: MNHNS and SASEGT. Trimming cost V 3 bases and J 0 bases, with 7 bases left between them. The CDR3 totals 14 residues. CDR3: CASSEGASTDTQYF. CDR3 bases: TGTGCCAGCAGTGAGGGGGCTAGCACAGATACGCAGTATTTT.

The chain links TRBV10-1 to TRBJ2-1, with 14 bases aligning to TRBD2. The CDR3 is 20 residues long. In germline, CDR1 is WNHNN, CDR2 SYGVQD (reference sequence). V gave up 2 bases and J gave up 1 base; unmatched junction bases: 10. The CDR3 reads CASSESSGLAGEGSYNEQFF. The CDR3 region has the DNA TGCGCCAGCAGTGAGAGTTCGGGACTAGCGGGAGAAGGATCCTACAATGAGCAGTTCTTC.

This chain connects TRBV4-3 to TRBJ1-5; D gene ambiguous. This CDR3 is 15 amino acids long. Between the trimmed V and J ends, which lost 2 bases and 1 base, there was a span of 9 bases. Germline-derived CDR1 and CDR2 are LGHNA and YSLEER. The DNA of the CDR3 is TGCGCCAGCAGCCAAACTTACAACAGCAATCAGCCCCAGCATTTT. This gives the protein CASSQTYNSNQPQHF.

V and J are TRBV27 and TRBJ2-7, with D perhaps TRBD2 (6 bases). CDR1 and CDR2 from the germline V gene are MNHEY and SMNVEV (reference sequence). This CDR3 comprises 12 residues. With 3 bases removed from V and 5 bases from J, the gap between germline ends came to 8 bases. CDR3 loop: CASSFTGDEQYF. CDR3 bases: TGTGCCAGCAGTTTTACGGGGGACGAGCAGTACTTC.

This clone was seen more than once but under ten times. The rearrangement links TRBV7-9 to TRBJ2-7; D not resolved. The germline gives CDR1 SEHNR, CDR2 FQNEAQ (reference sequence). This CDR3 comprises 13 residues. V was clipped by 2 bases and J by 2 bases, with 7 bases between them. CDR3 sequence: CASSLPATYEQYF. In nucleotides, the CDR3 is TGTGCCAGCAGCTTACCCGCTACCTACGAGCAGTACTTC.

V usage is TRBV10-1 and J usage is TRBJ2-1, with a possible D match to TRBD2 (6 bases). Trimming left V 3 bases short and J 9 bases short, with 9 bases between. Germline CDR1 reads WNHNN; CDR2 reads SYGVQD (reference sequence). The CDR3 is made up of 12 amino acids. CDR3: CASSDREAEQFF. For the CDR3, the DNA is TGCGCCAGCAGTGACAGGGAGGCTGAGCAGTTCTTC.

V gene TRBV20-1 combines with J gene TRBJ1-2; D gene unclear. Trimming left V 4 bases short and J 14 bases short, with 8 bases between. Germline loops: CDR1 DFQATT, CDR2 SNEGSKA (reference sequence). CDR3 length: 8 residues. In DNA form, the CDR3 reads TGCAGTGCTAACCCGTGGACCTTC. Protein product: CSANPWTF.

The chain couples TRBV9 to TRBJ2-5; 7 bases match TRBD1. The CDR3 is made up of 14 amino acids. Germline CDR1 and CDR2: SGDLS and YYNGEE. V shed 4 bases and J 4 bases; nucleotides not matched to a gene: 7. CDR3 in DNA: TGTGCCAGCAGCCCCCTATCAGGGGGAGAGACCCAGTACTTC. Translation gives CASSPLSGGETQYF.

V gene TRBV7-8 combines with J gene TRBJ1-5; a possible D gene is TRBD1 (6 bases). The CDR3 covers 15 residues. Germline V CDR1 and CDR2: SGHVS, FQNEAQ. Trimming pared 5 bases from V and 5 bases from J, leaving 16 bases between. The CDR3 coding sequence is TGTGCCAGCAGCCCGGACAGCCGTTATGATCAGCCCCAGCATTTT. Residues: CASSPDSRYDQPQHF.

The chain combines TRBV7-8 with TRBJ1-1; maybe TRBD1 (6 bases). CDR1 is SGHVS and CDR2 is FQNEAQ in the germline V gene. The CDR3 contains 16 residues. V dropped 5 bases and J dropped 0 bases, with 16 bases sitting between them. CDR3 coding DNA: TGTGCCAGCAGCCCCTCCCGACAGGCTATGAACACTGAAGCTTTCTTT. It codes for CASSPSRQAMNTEAFF.

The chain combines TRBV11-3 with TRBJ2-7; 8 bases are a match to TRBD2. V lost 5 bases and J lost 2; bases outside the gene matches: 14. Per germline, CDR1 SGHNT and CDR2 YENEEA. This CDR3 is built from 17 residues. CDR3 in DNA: TGTGCCAGCAGCGAAGGGGAATGGGCGGGGGGAACCTACGAGCAGTACTTC. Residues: CASSEGEWAGGTYEQYF. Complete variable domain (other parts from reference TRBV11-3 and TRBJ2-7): EAGVVQSPRYKIIEKKQPVAFWCNPISGHNTLYWYLQNLGQGPELLIRYENEEAVDDSQLPKDRFSAERLKGVDSTLKIQPAELGDSAVYLCASSEGEWAGGTYEQYFGPGTRLTVT.

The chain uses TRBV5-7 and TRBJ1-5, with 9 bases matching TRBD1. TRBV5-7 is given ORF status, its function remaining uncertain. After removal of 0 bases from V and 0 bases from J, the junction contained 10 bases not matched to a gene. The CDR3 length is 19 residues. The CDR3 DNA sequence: TGTGCCAGCAGCTTGGGACAGGGGGGCAATCCGACTAGCAATCAGCCCCAGCATTTT. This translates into CASSLGQGGNPTSNQPQHF.

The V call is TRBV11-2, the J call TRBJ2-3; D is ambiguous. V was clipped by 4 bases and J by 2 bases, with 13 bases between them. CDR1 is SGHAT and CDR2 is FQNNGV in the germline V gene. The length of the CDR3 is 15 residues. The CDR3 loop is CASSSAGRATDTQYF. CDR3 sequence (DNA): TGTGCCAGCAGCTCCGCCGGCCGAGCCACAGATACGCAGTATTTT. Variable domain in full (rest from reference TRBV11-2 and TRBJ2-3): EAGVAQSPRYKIIEKRQSVAFWCNPISGHATLYWYQQILGQGPKLLIQFQNNGVVDDSQLPKDRFSAERLKGVDSTLKIQPAKLEDSAVYLCASSSAGRATDTQYFGPGTRLTVL.